These 16 T cell receptor beta chains originate from one sample sequenced in a study of T cells in Graves' hyperthyroidism and ophthalmopathy. There were TCR beta CDR3 regions amplified from RNA transcripts. The HTBI primer set drove a first-round RT-PCR of the TCR CDR3. Using its own MiXCR run on the multiplex PCR reads, TCRdb lists one record per CDR3 protein. The sample carries more than 500,000 distinct CDR3 sequences, approximately 15% recorded once. Sequencing was done on a sample of blood. These receptors came from a woman in her thirties or forties with Graves' hyperthyroidism.

This clonotype was picked up many times. This chain uses TRBV7-2 with TRBJ2-5; D not certain. Trimming took off 2 bases at V and 1 base at J, with 11 bases between the two ends. Germline V CDR1 and CDR2: SGHTA, FQGNSA. CDR3 length equals 15 residues. Written as DNA, the CDR3 is TGTGCCAGCAGCTTATTTACATCGCGCCAAGAGACCCAGTACTTC. This encodes CASSLFTSRQETQYF.

This clonotype was found a few times. V gene TRBV4-1 combines with J gene TRBJ1-6; D not resolved. Germline V lookup: CDR1 MGHRA, CDR2 YSYEKL. This CDR3 has 17 amino acids. Trimming stripped 3 bases from V and 3 bases from J, with 15 bases between. The CDR3 loop reads CASSQLQSQFYNSPLHF. DNA of the CDR3: TGCGCCAGCAGCCAGCTACAGTCCCAATTCTATAATTCACCCCTCCACTTT.

The gene calls are TRBV4-1 and TRBJ1-6; D is uncertain. This CDR3 region has 14 residues. Trimming took off 2 bases at V and 8 bases at J, with 10 bases between the two ends. The germline gives CDR1 MGHRA, CDR2 YSYEKL. DNA of the CDR3: TGCGCCAGCAGCCAATCCGGCGGGTATTCACCCCTCCACTTT. This codes for CASSQSGGYSPLHF.

The chain is built from TRBV7-9 and TRBJ2-7; D is ambiguous. Germline CDR1 and CDR2: SEHNR and FQNEAQ (reference sequence). The V end was cut by 4 bases, the J end by 3 bases, with 22 bases between. This CDR3 comprises 17 residues. The CDR3, as DNA: TGTGCCAGCAGCTCAAGCCTAAATGCCCCCGGTGGCTACGAGCAGTACTTC. Amino acid sequence: CASSSSLNAPGGYEQYF.

This clonotype was counted ten times or more. V gene TRBV20-1 combines with J gene TRBJ1-3; TRBD1 matches 11 bases. After removal of 6 bases from V and 3 bases from J, the junction contained 4 bases not matched to a gene. CDR1 is DFQATT and CDR2 is SNEGSKA in the germline V gene (reference sequence). CDR3 length equals 14 residues. This CDR3 is CSAVGQGGGNTIYF. The CDR3 DNA reads TGCAGTGCGGTGGGACAGGGGGGTGGAAACACCATATATTTT.

This clonotype was recorded many times. J is TRBJ2-7 and V is TRBV6-2 or TRBV6-3, with D possibly TRBD2 on 6 matching bases. The CDR3 sequence is 15 residues long. V lost 2 bases and J lost 3, with 14 bases in between. The germline V gene encodes CDR1 MNHEY and CDR2 SVGEGT. This CDR3 reads CASSYPGREGYEQYF. The CDR3 bases are TGTGCCAGCAGTTACCCCGGGAGAGAAGGCTACGAGCAGTACTTC.

The table lists this clonotype with a few counts. The chain couples TRBV28 to TRBJ1-2, with D maybe TRBD1 (5 bases). The V and J ends lost 7 bases and 4 bases respectively, with 16 bases between them. CDR1 and CDR2 (germline): MDHEN, SYDVKM. CDR3 size: 14 residues. CDR3 sequence (DNA): TGTGCCAGCATCACGAGTGGGGGAAGCTATGGCTACACCTTC. Encoded protein: CASITSGGSYGYTF.

The V gene is TRBV9, the J gene TRBJ2-2; a weak D match, TRBD1 (6 bases). The CDR3 contains 15 residues. Deletions cut 0 bases from V and 3 bases from J, with 9 bases between. The germline V gene encodes CDR1 SGDLS and CDR2 YYNGEE. CDR3 bases: TGTGCCAGCAGCGTAGGACAGGACGACACCGGGGAGCTGTTTTTT. Residues: CASSVGQDDTGELFF. Full variable domain (outside the CDR3, taken from reference TRBV9 and TRBJ2-2): DSGVTQTPKHLITATGQRVTLRCSPRSGDLSVYWYQQSLDQGLQFLIQYYNGEERAKGNILERFSAQQFPDLHSELNLSSLELGDSALYFCASSVGQDDTGELFFGEGSRLTVL.

This clonotype came up many times. The chain uses TRBV28 and TRBJ1-1; 7 bases fit TRBD1. CDR1 and CDR2 (germline): MDHEN, SYDVKM. The V and J ends lost 5 bases and 3 bases, in that order; junction bases with no gene match: 6. The CDR3 length is 14 residues. The DNA of the CDR3 is TGTGCCAGCAGTCCCCCGGGACAGTACACTGAAGCTTTCTTT. As protein: CASSPPGQYTEAFF. Full variable domain (outside the CDR3, taken from reference TRBV28 and TRBJ1-1): DVKVTQSSRYLVKRTGEKVFLECVQDMDHENMFWYRQDPGLGLRLIYFSYDVKMKEKGDIPEGYSVSREKKERFSLILESASTNQTSMYLCASSPPGQYTEAFFGQGTRLTVV.

At least ten counts were recorded for this clonotype. V usage is TRBV5-1 and J usage is TRBJ2-1; 9 bases map to TRBD2. Trimming at V came to 0 bases and at J to 4 bases, leaving 5 bases not matched to a gene. Germline V gene sequence: CDR1 SGHRS, CDR2 YFSETQ. This CDR3 spans 16 amino acids. This CDR3 is CASSLVPSGMYNEQFF. In DNA form, the CDR3 reads TGCGCCAGCAGCTTGGTACCTAGCGGGATGTACAATGAGCAGTTCTTC.

This clonotype was seen repeatedly, ten times or more. The chain employs TRBV4-2 and TRBJ2-7, with TRBD2 matching over 12 bases. Germline V gene sequence: CDR1 LGHNA, CDR2 YNFKEQ. The junction had 6 bases not matched to a gene; V was cut back by 2 bases and J by 4 bases. The CDR3 length is 16 residues. The chain's CDR3 is CASSQSTSGGRYEQYF. DNA of the CDR3: TGTGCCAGCAGCCAATCCACTAGCGGGGGGCGGTACGAGCAGTACTTC.

This clonotype was detected many times. The chain has TRBV6-1 and TRBJ2-7; weak D call: TRBD1 (6 bases). The CDR3 consists of 16 residues. Germline V gene data show CDR1 as MNHNS and CDR2 as SASEGT. The V end was cut by 5 bases, the J end by 1 base, with 18 bases between. CDR3 sequence: CASSKTGTTKSYEQYF. The DNA of the CDR3 is TGTGCCAGCAGTAAGACCGGGACAACAAAGTCCTACGAGCAGTACTTC.

The V call is TRBV6-2 or TRBV6-3, the J call TRBJ1-3; D is unresolved. This CDR3 is built from 16 residues. V lost 7 bases to trimming and J lost 0 bases, with 16 bases between them. Per germline, CDR1 MNHEY and CDR2 SVGEGT. The CDR3 sequence: CASIGISGSSGNTIYF. The CDR3, as DNA: TGTGCCAGCATAGGAATCAGCGGCAGCTCTGGAAACACCATATATTTT.

This clonotype was observed at least ten times. This chain connects TRBV6-1 to TRBJ2-1; D is unresolved. CDR3 length: 15 amino acids. V lost 5 bases to trimming and J lost 1 base, with 12 bases between them. Germline lookup yields CDR1 MNHNS and CDR2 SASEGT. The chain's CDR3 is CASSPRVGSYNEQFF. DNA for the CDR3: TGTGCCAGCAGTCCTCGGGTGGGGTCCTACAATGAGCAGTTCTTC.

In this sample, this clonotype turned up many times. The J gene is TRBJ1-1, the V gene TRBV18; D unclear. Trimming left V 0 bases short and J 7 bases short, with 9 bases between. The germline CDR1 and CDR2 sequences are KGHSH and LQKENI. The CDR3 spans 13 residues. CDR3 amino acids: CASSPPGSVEAFF. DNA of the CDR3: TGTGCCAGCTCACCACCGGGGTCGGTTGAAGCTTTCTTT.

This clonotype has a count of ten or more. The chain recombines TRBV5-1 with TRBJ2-1, with D perhaps given as TRBD1 or TRBD2 (5 bases each). V shed 4 bases and J shed 0 bases, with 14 bases lying between them. The germline CDR1 and CDR2 sequences are SGHRS and YFSETQ. CDR3 length equals 16 residues. This chain's CDR3 is CASSPAGASSYNEQFF. The CDR3, as DNA: TGCGCCAGCAGCCCCGCCGGGGCGAGCTCCTACAATGAGCAGTTCTTC.